This T cell receptor beta chain was identified in a study of T cell responses to AZD1222 COVID-19 vaccine. General study points: Unmutated variant regions are reportedly the target of nearly half of TCRs that are spike-specific. Baseline serostatus was positive in only six AZD1222 recipients. The donor group comprised mostly white British people and more females; the analysis possibly underestimated clonal diversity.

This CDR3 has 12 amino acids. V lost 8 bases and J lost 1, with 9 bases in between. This table comes from immunoSEQ multiplex PCR, and its TCRdb copy is limited to in-frame clones, with some not included. Of about 110,000 clones listed, approximately 87% are singletons. The sample holds one count of this clone. Its antigen is unknown. The rearrangement links TRBV12-3 or TRBV12-4 to TRBJ2-7, with D possibly TRBD2 on 6 matching bases. Sequencing used peripheral blood, obtained on day 0 of AZD1222 vaccination. The clonotype was recovered from an adult in good health. For the CDR3, the DNA is TGTGCCAGCGGGGGGAATTCCTACGAGCAGTACTTC. It yields the protein CASGGNSYEQYF.